This TCR beta chain emerged from a study of T cells in Graves' hyperthyroidism and ophthalmopathy. V was shortened by 4 bases and J by 3 bases, with 13 bases between the two germline ends. This CDR3 region has 14 residues. Germline CDR1 SGHTA, CDR2 FQGNSA. RNA transcripts served as the template for amplifying TCR beta CDR3 regions. When the TCR CDR3 underwent first-round RT-PCR, the HTBI primer set was used. TCRdb itself ran the multiplex PCR reads through MiXCR, one entry per CDR3 protein. The sample shows 530,000 or so distinct CDR3 sequences, more than 45% of them seen only once. This clonotype showed up many times.

V and J are TRBV7-2 and TRBJ2-7; D is possibly TRBD2 (5 bases). This receptor was taken from a woman aged 18 to 35 with Graves' hyperthyroidism. Sequencing was performed on peripheral blood or thyroid tissue (not recorded which). CDR3 loop: CASSSNGGRYEQYF. CDR3 coding DNA: TGTGCCAGCAGCTCCAACGGCGGGCGCTACGAGCAGTACTTC.